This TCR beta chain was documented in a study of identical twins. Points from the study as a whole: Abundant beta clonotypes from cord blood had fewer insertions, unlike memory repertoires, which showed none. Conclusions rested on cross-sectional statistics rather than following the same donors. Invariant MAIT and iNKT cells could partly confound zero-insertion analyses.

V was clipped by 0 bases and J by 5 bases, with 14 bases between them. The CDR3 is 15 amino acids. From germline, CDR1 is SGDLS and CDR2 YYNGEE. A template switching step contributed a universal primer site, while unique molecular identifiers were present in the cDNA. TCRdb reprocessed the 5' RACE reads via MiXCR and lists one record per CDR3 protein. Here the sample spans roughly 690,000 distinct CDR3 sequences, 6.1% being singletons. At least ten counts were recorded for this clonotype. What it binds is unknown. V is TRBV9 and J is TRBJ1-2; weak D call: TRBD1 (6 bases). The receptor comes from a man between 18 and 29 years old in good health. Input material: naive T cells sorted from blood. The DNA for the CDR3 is TGTGCCAGCAGCGTAGGGACAGCCACGATATATGGCTACACCTTC. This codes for CASSVGTATIYGYTF. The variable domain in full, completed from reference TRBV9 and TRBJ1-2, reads DSGVTQTPKHLITATGQRVTLRCSPRSGDLSVYWYQQSLDQGLQFLIQYYNGEERAKGNILERFSAQQFPDLHSELNLSSLELGDSALYFCASSVGTATIYGYTFGSGTRLTVV.